These 20 T cell receptor beta chains were all obtained from the same sample, sequenced in a study of beta chain features in type 1 diabetes. The isolated RNA, all of it, was reverse transcribed, so expressed TCRB transcripts were what got sequenced. Here immunoSEQ multiplex PCR was the method, and the copy in TCRdb shows in-frame clones only, minus some. The repertoire holds about 270,000 clones, with around 15% as singletons. Points from the study as a whole: Shortening that was moderate but significant affected the TCRB CDR3s of Type 1 diabetes patients in all four CD4+ subsets.

For these receptors, no antigen is known. Sequencing used naive CD4+ T cells from blood. The receptors shown here come from a man aged 25-45 years with type 1 diabetes.

Only a few counts were recorded for this clone. The rearrangement uses TRBV18 and TRBJ1-2, with TRBD1 matching over 7 bases. Per germline, CDR1 KGHSH and CDR2 LQKENI. The CDR3 is 14 amino acids. V lost 5 bases to trimming and J lost 4 bases; unmatched junction nucleotides: 7. Here the CDR3 DNA reads TGTGCCAGCTCAAGCGACAGGGCCTTCTATGGCTACACCTTC. Protein product: CASSSDRAFYGYTF. Based on the CDR3 plus reference TRBV18 and TRBJ1-2, the full variable domain is NAGVMQNPRHLVRRRGQEARLRCSPMKGHSHVYWYRQLPEEGLKFMVYLQKENIIDESGMPKERFSAEFPKEGPSILRIQQVVRGDSAAYFCASSSDRAFYGYTFGSGTRLTVV.

V gene TRBV19 combines with J gene TRBJ2-7; D may be TRBD2 (5 bases). This CDR3 region has 15 residues. Germline V gives CDR1 LNHDA, CDR2 SQIVND (reference sequence). The ends were cut back, 6 bases at V and 7 bases at J, with 22 bases in the middle. The chain's CDR3 is CASSNPRDTTGEQYF. The CDR3 DNA reads TGTGCCAGTAGCAACCCCCGGGATACTACGGGTGAGCAGTACTTC. The variable domain in full, completed from reference TRBV19 and TRBJ2-7, reads DGGITQSPKYLFRKEGQNVTLSCEQNLNHDAMYWYRQDPGQGLRLIYYSQIVNDFQKGDIAEGYSVSREKKESFPLTVTSAQKNPTAFYLCASSNPRDTTGEQYFGPGTRLTVT.

In this sample, this clone turned up a few times. The rearrangement uses TRBV6-6 and TRBJ1-2; possible D gene TRBD1, 5 bases. The CDR3 length is 14 residues. V was clipped by 5 bases and J by 8 bases, with 18 bases between them. CDR1 is MNHNY, CDR2 SVGAGI, per germline (reference sequence). The CDR3 region has the DNA TGTGCCAGCAGTCCAGGACACCACTCTTGGGGCTACACCTTC. Translated, it gives CASSPGHHSWGYTF.

This clone showed up just a few times. The chain recombines TRBV12-5 with TRBJ2-5; possibly TRBD1 for D (5 bases). Germline V CDR1 and CDR2: LGHNT, FRNRAP. V was pared by 6 bases and J by 5 bases, with 19 bases between. The CDR3 totals 15 residues. The DNA for the CDR3 is TGTGCTAGTGGCCGCACAGGACATCCCGGCGAGACCCAGTACTTC. Amino acid sequence: CASGRTGHPGETQYF.

The chain links TRBV4-3 to TRBJ2-6; D is unresolved. The CDR3 is 16 residues long. Germline lookup yields CDR1 LGHNA and CDR2 YSLEER. Trimming removed 0 bases at V and 3 bases at J, with 9 bases between. The CDR3 nucleotides read TGCGCCAGCAGCCAAGAGGCTAGAATTGGGGCCAACGTCCTGACTTTC. The encoded protein is CASSQEARIGANVLTF.

The chain employs TRBV7-3 and TRBJ1-1, with D perhaps TRBD1 (5 bases). V lost 2 bases, J lost 7 bases, and 8 bases lay in between. The CDR3 extends over 12 amino acids. CDR1 and CDR2 from the germline V gene are SGHTA and FQGTGA. CDR3 nucleotides: TGTGCCAGCAGCTTATACGGGGGTGAAGCTTTCTTT. Translation gives CASSLYGGEAFF.

The chain couples TRBV5-6 to TRBJ2-2; D remains ambiguous. The CDR3 consists of 13 residues. The germline gives CDR1 SGHDT, CDR2 YYEEEE. V lost 2 bases to trimming and J lost 7 bases, with 9 bases between them. The CDR3 sequence: CASSFGRVGELFF. DNA of the CDR3: TGTGCCAGCAGCTTCGGTCGGGTCGGGGAGCTGTTTTTT.

CDR3 DNA: TGTGCCTGGAGTAAGGGACTAGCGACGACCCAGTACTTC. It encodes CAWSKGLATTQYF. The chain combines TRBV30 with TRBJ2-5, with TRBD2 matching 10 bases. Germline-derived CDR1 and CDR2 are GTSNPN and SVGIG (reference sequence). The CDR3 is 13 residues long. The trim removed 2 bases at V and 7 bases at J, leaving 4 bases unmatched.

The rearrangement joins TRBV4-2 to TRBJ1-2, with D tentatively TRBD1 (6 bases). CDR1 is LGHNA, CDR2 YNFKEQ, per germline. The CDR3 contains 14 residues. V was clipped by 0 bases and J by 3 bases, with 8 bases between them. In DNA form, the CDR3 reads TGTGCCAGCAGCCAAGAAGACAGGCACTATGGCTACACCTTC. It is translated as CASSQEDRHYGYTF.

V and J are TRBV28 and TRBJ2-1, with D unresolved. The length of the CDR3 is 14 residues. CDR1 and CDR2 (germline): MDHEN, SYDVKM. Trimming took off 2 bases at V and 7 bases at J, with 12 bases between the two ends. The CDR3 is CASSLTPPKNEQFF. The CDR3 DNA reads TGTGCCAGCAGTTTAACCCCCCCTAAAAATGAGCAGTTCTTC.

The sample holds a few counts of this clone. In DNA, the CDR3 is TGCAGCGTTAGGGACAACTCCTACGAGCAGTACTTC. Amino acid sequence: CSVRDNSYEQYF. The rearrangement links TRBV29-1 to TRBJ2-7; TRBD1 might be the D (6 bases). In germline, CDR1 is SQVTM, CDR2 ANQGSEA. The CDR3 has 12 residues. The V end was cut by 5 bases, the J end by 0 bases, with 8 bases between.

This clone was observed a few times. V is TRBV28 and J is TRBJ2-7; 10 nucleotides line up with TRBD2. The germline V gene has CDR1 MDHEN and CDR2 SYDVKM. The CDR3 has 14 amino acids. J lost 3 bases, V lost 8 bases, and 7 bases had no gene match. The CDR3 is CASRTSGANYEQYF. The CDR3 nucleotides are TGTGCCAGCCGGACTAGCGGAGCAAACTACGAGCAGTACTTC.

This clone was observed a few times. The sample has other DNA sequences that encode this CDR3 too. The rearrangement uses TRBV28 and TRBJ2-7; TRBD2 aligns across 14 bases. The CDR3 spans 15 residues. V lost 9 bases and J lost 4; bases outside the gene matches: 8. Germline assignment: CDR1 MDHEN and CDR2 SYDVKM. The CDR3 protein is CASSRGTSGSYEQYF. CDR3 nucleotides: TGTGCCAGTAGCCGAGGGACTAGCGGGAGTTACGAGCAGTACTTC.

The V and J genes are TRBV2 and TRBJ2-1; 7 bases are a match to TRBD2. The germline gives CDR1 SNHLY, CDR2 FYNNEI. There are 13 residues in the CDR3. The trim removed 9 bases at V and 7 bases at J, leaving 9 bases unmatched. CDR3 DNA: TGTGCCAGTACGGGGGGAATTAGTAATGAGCAGTTCTTC. Amino acid sequence: CASTGGISNEQFF. The full variable domain, completed using reference TRBV2 and TRBJ2-1, is EPEVTQTPSHQVTQMGQEVILRCVPISNHLYFYWYRQILGQKVEFLVSFYNNEISEKSEIFDDQFSVERPDGSNFTLKIRSTKLEDSAMYFCASTGGISNEQFFGPGTRLTVL.

The chain combines TRBV7-9 with TRBJ2-2; 8 bases agree with TRBD2. Germline V lookup: CDR1 SEHNR, CDR2 FQNEAQ (reference sequence). Trimming cost V 7 bases and J 1 base; bases outside gene matches: 8. The CDR3 spans 16 residues. Here the CDR3 DNA reads TGTGCCAGCACCCCTCGCGGGGGGTTGAACACCGGGGAGCTGTTTTTT. This sequence encodes CASTPRGGLNTGELFF.

This clone was counted between two and nine times. The genes are TRBV5-4 and TRBJ2-6; 7 nucleotides agree with TRBD1. V was clipped by 0 bases and J by 3 bases; unmatched bases: 6. Germline V CDR1 and CDR2: SGHNT, YYREEE (reference sequence). This CDR3 is built from 17 residues. CDR3 nucleotides: TGTGCCAGCAGCTTGGCCAGGGGGATAATTGGGGCCAACGTCCTGACTTTC. This translates into CASSLARGIIGANVLTF.

This clone turned up a few times. The chain employs TRBV13 and TRBJ2-1, with 8 nucleotides matching TRBD1. Per germline, CDR1 PRHDT and CDR2 FYEKMQ (reference sequence). V was clipped by 6 bases and J by 10 bases; unmatched bases: 8. The CDR3 runs 13 residues. CDR3 region: CASSPDRGGEQFF. In DNA form, the CDR3 reads TGTGCCAGCAGTCCCGACAGGGGTGGAGAGCAGTTCTTC.

This clone came up a few times. The chain has TRBV14 and TRBJ2-5; D may be TRBD2 (6 bases). This CDR3 region has 13 residues. Germline V gives CDR1 SGHDN, CDR2 FVKESK. V lost 4 bases, J lost 5 bases, and 11 bases lay in between. In nucleotides, the CDR3 is TGTGCCAGCAGCCGAGCTGGGGGGGAGACCCAGTACTTC. It translates to CASSRAGGETQYF.

The gene calls are TRBV2 and TRBJ1-2; TRBD1 is a possible D gene (6 bases). Germline CDR1 reads SNHLY; CDR2 reads FYNNEI. CDR3 size: 14 residues. V dropped 5 bases and J dropped 8 bases, with 18 bases sitting between them. This CDR3 is CASSPLTGTSGYTF. Written as DNA, the CDR3 is TGTGCCAGCAGTCCACTAACAGGGACGAGCGGCTACACCTTC.

The genes are TRBV23-1 and TRBJ2-1, with TRBD1 identical over 9 bases. TRBV23-1 has ORF status, its function being uncertain. Trimming at V came to 4 bases and at J to 4 bases, leaving 11 bases not matched to a gene. CDR3 size: 17 residues. Here the CDR3 reads CASSPSRGDRDYNEQFF. For the CDR3, the DNA is TGCGCCAGCAGTCCTTCGAGGGGGGACAGGGATTACAATGAGCAGTTCTTC.